A single sample gave rise to the 2 T cell receptor beta chains below, sequenced in a study of spatial heterogeneity in lung cancer (dated by TCRdb to between 2018 and 2020). The method was 5' RACE. The listed sequencing device is NextSeq 500. Using fastp trimming at Q25 and MiXCR clonotype assembly, TCRdb reanalyzed the public sequencing data and kept in-frame beta chains. Each CDR3 protein gets just one entry, which takes the most common genes and DNA from the rows behind it. For this sample there are about 18,000 distinct CDR3 sequences; 8.5% to 10% appear just once. The top ten clonotypes cover about 22% of the sample. Read against the paper, the sample's time point label means: sample taken at primary tumor resection. Study-wide conclusions, independent of this receptor: The tumor nonsynonymous mutation count correlated with the number of expanded intratumoral alpha and beta TCRs.

Their antigens remain unidentified. The starting material was lung tumor tissue, obtained at surgery. These receptors originate from a female donor with early-stage non-small cell lung cancer.

About this clonotype: This beta chain slipped into a library made for alpha chains as a stray read, so its size is not meaningful. This chain connects TRBV19 to TRBJ1-2; unclear D gene. The V end was cut by 6 bases, the J end by 6 bases, with 14 bases between. The germline V gene encodes CDR1 LNHDA and CDR2 SQIVND (reference sequence). The CDR3 consists of 13 residues. For the CDR3, the DNA is TGTGCCAGTAGAGGCGTTGGGGTTAATGGCTACACCTTC. Its protein is CASRGVGVNGYTF.

Notes on this clonotype: The size of this beta chain means little, since it is a stray read in a library made for alpha chains. The chain uses TRBV7-2 and TRBJ2-1, with 9 bases aligning to TRBD2. Germline CDR1 is SGHTA and CDR2 is FQGNSA. With V trimmed by 3 bases and J by 5 bases, 5 bases remained unmatched. This CDR3 is 15 amino acids long. Written as DNA, the CDR3 is TGTGCCAGCAGCTTCACTAGCGGGCTCGACAATGAGCAGTTCTTC. Its protein is CASSFTSGLDNEQFF. The variable domain in full, completed from reference TRBV7-2 and TRBJ2-1, reads GAGVSQSPSNKVTEKGKDVELRCDPISGHTALYWYRQSLGQGLEFLIYFQGNSAPDKSGLPSDRFSAERTGGSVSTLTIQRTQQEDSAVYLCASSFTSGLDNEQFFGPGTRLTVL.